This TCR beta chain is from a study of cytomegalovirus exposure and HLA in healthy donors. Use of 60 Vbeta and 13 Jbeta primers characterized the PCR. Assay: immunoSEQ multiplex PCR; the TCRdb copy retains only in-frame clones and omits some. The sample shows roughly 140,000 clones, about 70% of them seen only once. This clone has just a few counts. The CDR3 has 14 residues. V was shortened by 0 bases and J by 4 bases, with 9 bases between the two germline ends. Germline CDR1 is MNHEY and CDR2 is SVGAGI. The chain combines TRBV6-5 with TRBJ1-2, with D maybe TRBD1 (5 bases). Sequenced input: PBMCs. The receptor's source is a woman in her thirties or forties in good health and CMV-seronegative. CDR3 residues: CASSYSRAVYGYTF. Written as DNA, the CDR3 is TGTGCCAGCAGTTACTCCAGGGCAGTCTATGGCTACACCTTC.